A selection of T cell receptor beta chains follows, all from one sample in a study of cytomegalovirus exposure and HLA in healthy donors. This table comes from immunoSEQ multiplex PCR, and its TCRdb copy is limited to in-frame clones, with some not included. This sample has about 160,000 clones, with roughly 96% found just once. The sample comprised PBMCs. The receptors were gathered from a woman aged 18-30 years in good health and CMV-seronegative. Each CDR3 is given with its conserved first and last residue. D genes are given only for firm matches. Part of the rows lack a size; the others show once, few, many or a class for expanded clones.

CASSPGLAGGPRETQYF | TGTGCCAGTAGTCCAGGACTAGCGGGGGGGCCGAGGGAGACCCAGTACTTC | TRBV19 | TRBD2 | TRBJ2-5 | few
CASSQGGGDLAHEQYF | TGTGCCAGCAGCCAAGGGGGCGGGGACCTCGCCCACGAGCAGTACTTC | TRBV4-2 | . | TRBJ2-7 | .
CASNGGRSDYEQYF | TGTGCCAGCAATGGCGGCCGATCAGACTACGAGCAGTACTTC | TRBV6-5 | . | TRBJ2-7 | .
CATNTAGSNNEQFF | TGTGCCACCAATACAGCGGGGTCTAACAATGAGCAGTTCTTC | TRBV6-6 | TRBD2 | TRBJ2-1 | .
CAISEGTQRGANTGELFF | TGTGCCATCAGTGAAGGGACACAGCGGGGGGCGAACACCGGGGAGCTGTTTTTT | TRBV10-3 | TRBD2 | TRBJ2-2 | .
CASSLQGQGVDEQFF | TGCGCCAGCAGCTTACAGGGACAGGGGGTCGATGAGCAGTTCTTC | TRBV5-1 | TRBD1 | TRBJ2-1 | .
CASSPAGYEQYF | TGTGCCAGCAGCCCCGCCGGGTACGAGCAGTACTTC | TRBV5-5 | . | TRBJ2-7 | .
CASSFAQGQETQYF | TGCGCCAGCAGCTTTGCTCAGGGCCAAGAGACCCAGTACTTC | TRBV5-1 | . | TRBJ2-5 | .
CASSHPGLYTEAFF | TGCGCCAGCAGCCACCCGGGACTGTACACTGAAGCTTTCTTT | TRBV4-1 | . | TRBJ1-1 | .
CASSMSSQGYGYTF | TGTGCCAGTAGTATGAGTTCCCAGGGTTATGGCTACACCTTC | TRBV19 | . | TRBJ1-2 | once
CATSRVGTGHGYTF | TGTGCCACCAGCAGAGTGGGGACAGGGCATGGCTACACCTTC | TRBV15 | TRBD1 | TRBJ1-2 | .
CASRPGLGADTQYF | TGTGCCAGTAGACCGGGACTAGGGGCAGATACGCAGTATTTT | TRBV2 | TRBD2 | TRBJ2-3 | .
CASRTDERAGELFF | TGTGCCAGTAGGACAGACGAACGGGCCGGGGAGCTGTTTTTT | TRBV19 | . | TRBJ2-2 | few
CASSPGLASDTQYF | TGTGCCAGCTCACCCGGACTAGCCTCAGATACGCAGTATTTT | TRBV18 | TRBD2 | TRBJ2-3 | .
CSVLLPQRDSYEQYF | TGCAGCGTCCTACTTCCCCAGAGGGACTCCTACGAGCAGTACTTC | TRBV29-1 | . | TRBJ2-7 | .